One sample yielded the 2 T cell receptor beta chains listed below, sequenced in a study of long-term antiretroviral therapy in people with HIV. The immunoSEQ assay was v3.0, run at survey level. Here immunoSEQ multiplex PCR was the method, and the copy in TCRdb shows in-frame clones only, minus some. The sample has approximately 21,000 clones; around 80% are singletons. The sequences come from unsorted PBMCs, collected 1.5 years after starting antiretroviral therapy. Receptors were obtained from a man younger than 40 with HIV.

The chain couples TRBV30 to TRBJ2-5, with 13 bases aligning to TRBD2. Germline CDR1 and CDR2: GTSNPN and SVGIG (reference sequence). The CDR3 length is 16 residues. J gave up 6 bases and V 2 bases, and 9 bases lay outside the gene matches. In DNA form, the CDR3 reads TGTGCCTGGAGTTTAAGGACTAGCGGGAGTCAGCAGACCCAGTACTTC. It codes for CAWSLRTSGSQQTQYF.

The chain employs TRBV6-5 and TRBJ1-1; no clear D gene. This CDR3 spans 13 amino acids. Trimming removed 2 bases from V and 8 bases from J, with 12 bases in between. Germline V gene sequence: CDR1 MNHEY, CDR2 SVGAGI. This CDR3 reads CASSYRRREEAFF. The DNA of the CDR3 is TGTGCCAGCAGTTACAGGCGACGAGAGGAAGCTTTCTTT.